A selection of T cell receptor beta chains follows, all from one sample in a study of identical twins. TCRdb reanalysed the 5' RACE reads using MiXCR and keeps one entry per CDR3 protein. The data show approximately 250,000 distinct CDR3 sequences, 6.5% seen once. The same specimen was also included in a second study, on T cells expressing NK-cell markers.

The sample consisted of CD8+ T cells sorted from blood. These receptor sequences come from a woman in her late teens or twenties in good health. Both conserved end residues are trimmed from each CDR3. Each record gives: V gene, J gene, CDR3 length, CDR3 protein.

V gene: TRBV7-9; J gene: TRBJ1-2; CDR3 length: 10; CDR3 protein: ASTEGLTGYT
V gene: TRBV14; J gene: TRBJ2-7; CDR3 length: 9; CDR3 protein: ASSQAGGKY
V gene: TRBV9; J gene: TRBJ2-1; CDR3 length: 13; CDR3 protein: ASSPPTSGINEQF
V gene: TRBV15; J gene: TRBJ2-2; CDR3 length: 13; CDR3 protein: ATSGRPGKPGELF
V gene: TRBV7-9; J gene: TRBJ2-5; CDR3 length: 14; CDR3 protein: ASSSPSGRGVETQY
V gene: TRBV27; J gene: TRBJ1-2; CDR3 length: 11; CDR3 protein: ASSFAPNYGYT
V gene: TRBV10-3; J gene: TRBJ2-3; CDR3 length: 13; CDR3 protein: AISPPGRSTDTQY
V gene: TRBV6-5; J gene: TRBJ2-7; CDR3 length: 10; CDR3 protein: ASFGTGNEQY
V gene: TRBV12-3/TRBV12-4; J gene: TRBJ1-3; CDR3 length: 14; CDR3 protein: ASSSTSSGVGNTIY
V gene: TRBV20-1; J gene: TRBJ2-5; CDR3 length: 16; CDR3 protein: SGAGSKNKPEPQETQY
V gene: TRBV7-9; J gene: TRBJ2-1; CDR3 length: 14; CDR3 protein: ASSLGFGLADNEQF
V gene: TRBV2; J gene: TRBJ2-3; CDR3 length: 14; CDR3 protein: ASSVWTSGYTDTQY
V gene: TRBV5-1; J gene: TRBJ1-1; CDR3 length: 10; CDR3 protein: ASQGGNTEAF
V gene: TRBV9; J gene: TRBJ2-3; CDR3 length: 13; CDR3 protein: ASSASGSGTDTQY
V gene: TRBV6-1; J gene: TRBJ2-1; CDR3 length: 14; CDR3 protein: ASSLDGGQGHDEQF
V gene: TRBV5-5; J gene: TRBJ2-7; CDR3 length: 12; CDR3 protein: ASSTYSGAYEQY
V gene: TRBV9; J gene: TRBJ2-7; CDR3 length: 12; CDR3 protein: ASSMGGDNDEHY
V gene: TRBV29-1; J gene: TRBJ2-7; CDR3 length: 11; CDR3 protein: SARRETGVEQY
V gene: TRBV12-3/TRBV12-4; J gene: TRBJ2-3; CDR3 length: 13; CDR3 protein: ASIATSGSSDTQY
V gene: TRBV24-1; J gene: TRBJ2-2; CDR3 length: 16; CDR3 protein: ATSGGRVRLSDTGELF
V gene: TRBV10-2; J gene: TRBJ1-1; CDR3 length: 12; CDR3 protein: ASRIGGQNTEAF
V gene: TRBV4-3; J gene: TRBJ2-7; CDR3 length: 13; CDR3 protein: ASSQVAGVTYEQY
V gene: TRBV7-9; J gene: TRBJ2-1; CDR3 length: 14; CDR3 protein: ASSLATSSAYDEQF
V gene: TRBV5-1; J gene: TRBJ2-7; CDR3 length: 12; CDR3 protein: ASSLEPGGYEQY
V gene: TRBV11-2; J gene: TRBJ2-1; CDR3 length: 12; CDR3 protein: ASSLEGPNNEQF
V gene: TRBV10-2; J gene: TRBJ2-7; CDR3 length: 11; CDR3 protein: ASSPGRYYEQY
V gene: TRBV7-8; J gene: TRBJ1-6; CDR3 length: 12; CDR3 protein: ASSPGGLGSPLH
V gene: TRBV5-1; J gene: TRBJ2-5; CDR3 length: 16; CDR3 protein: ASSLGSLLRGPRETQY
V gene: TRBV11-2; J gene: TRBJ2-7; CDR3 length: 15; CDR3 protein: ASSLEVGTSGRYEQY
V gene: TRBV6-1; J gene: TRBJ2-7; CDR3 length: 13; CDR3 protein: ASSLRHDLSYEQY
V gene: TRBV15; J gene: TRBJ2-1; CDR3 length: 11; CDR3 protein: ATRGGAGNEQF
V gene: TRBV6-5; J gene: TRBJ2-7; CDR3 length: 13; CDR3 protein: ASSSPRQGTYEQY
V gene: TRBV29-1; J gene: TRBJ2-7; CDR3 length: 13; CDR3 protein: SVEKTGGNIYEQY
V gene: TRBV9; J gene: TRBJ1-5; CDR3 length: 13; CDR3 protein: ASSVDGTANQPQH
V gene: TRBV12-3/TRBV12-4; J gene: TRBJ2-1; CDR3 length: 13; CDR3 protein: ASTQHPLSYNEQF